Included here is one T cell receptor beta chain sequence, with context. No antigen is known for it. The sample is drawn from a study of shared clonotypes between healthy human individuals. Background on the study: CD4 naive cells filled three plates per donor, CD4 memory three, CD8 naive two and CD8 memory one.

Study-wide points: It was observed that approximately 5% of naive CD4 clonotypes were shared across several donors.

Libraries were prepared by immunoSEQ multiplex PCR; TCRdb keeps only in-frame clonotypes and omits some of them. The sample records around 2.5 million clones, 90% to 95% being singletons. The V end lost 5 bases, the J end lost 2 bases, and 16 bases lay between the germline ends. CDR1 is SGHNT, CDR2 YENEEA, per germline. The CDR3 sequence is 15 residues long. The source is a man between 18 and 29 years old in good health. Some clones in this sample may be carry-over from other donors' samples. The chain links TRBV11-3 to TRBJ2-7; tentative D call: TRBD2 (6 bases). What was sequenced was naive CD4+ T cells from PBMCs. The subset is: CD45RA+ positively selected. The CDR3 spells CASSLHGTGTYEQYF. CDR3 in DNA: TGTGCCAGCAGCCTCCACGGGACTGGAACCTACGAGCAGTACTTC.